This T cell receptor beta chain was obtained from a study of T cell changes during pregnancy in multiple sclerosis. Measured with immunoSEQ multiplex PCR; TCRdb has only the in-frame clones, and not every one. The table includes more than 35,000 clones, about nine tenths detected once. This CDR3 comprises 16 residues. Germline-derived CDR1 and CDR2 are SNHLY and FYNNEI. Trimming cost V 3 bases and J 7 bases, with 18 bases left between them. The TCR was taken from a female donor in good health, enrolled as a control in a pregnancy study. The chain joins TRBV2 to TRBJ1-4, with D possibly being TRBD1 (6 bases). This specimen consisted of CD4+ T cells from peripheral blood mononuclear cells, obtained after pregnancy. CDR3 sequence (DNA): TGTGCCAGCAGTGACTTTATAGACAGGATAAGTGAAAAACTGTTTTTT. Translation: CASSDFIDRISEKLFF.